This is a list of T cell receptor beta chains from one sample in a study of cytomegalovirus exposure and HLA in healthy donors. Sequenced by immunoSEQ multiplex PCR; TCRdb stores in-frame clones only, minus some. The repertoire table contains 130,000 or so clones. Sequences were obtained from PBMCs. These TCRs come from a woman aged 18-35 years in good health and CMV-seronegative. The CDR3 runs from the conserved cysteine through the conserved F or W. Fields, in order: J gene, V gene, D gene, CDR3 DNA, CDR3 protein. The D gene is left open where the match is weak.

J gene: TRBJ1-1
V gene: TRBV11-3
D gene: TRBD1
CDR3 DNA: TGTGCCAGCAGCTCAGGGACAGGGGTGAACACTGAAGCTTTCTTT
CDR3 protein: CASSSGTGVNTEAFF

J gene: TRBJ2-3
V gene: TRBV2
D gene: TRBD2
CDR3 DNA: TGTGCCAGCGATAGCGGGGTATACACAGATACGCAGTATTTT
CDR3 protein: CASDSGVYTDTQYF

J gene: TRBJ1-3
V gene: TRBV7-9
D gene: -
CDR3 DNA: TGTGCCAGCAGCTTGAGTTACAGGAAATCTGGAAACACCATATATTTT
CDR3 protein: CASSLSYRKSGNTIYF

J gene: TRBJ1-2
V gene: TRBV5-1
D gene: TRBD1
CDR3 DNA: TGCGCCAGCAGCCAATTGGGACAGACTGATGGGGACACCTTC
CDR3 protein: CASSQLGQTDGDTF

J gene: TRBJ1-5
V gene: TRBV2
D gene: -
CDR3 DNA: TGTGCCAGCACCCCGGGCGGGAGGGTTGGTCCCCAGCATTTT
CDR3 protein: CASTPGGRVGPQHF

J gene: TRBJ2-5
V gene: TRBV9
D gene: -
CDR3 DNA: TGTGCCAGCAGCGTAGAACAGTCGCAGGAGACCCAGTACTTC
CDR3 protein: CASSVEQSQETQYF

J gene: TRBJ2-2
V gene: TRBV2
D gene: TRBD1
CDR3 DNA: TGTGCCAGCATCCCGGAAGGACAGGGGACCGGGGAGCTGTTTTTT
CDR3 protein: CASIPEGQGTGELFF

J gene: TRBJ2-1
V gene: TRBV11-2
D gene: TRBD2
CDR3 DNA: TGTGCCAGCAGCTTAGGCGGGAGGGGATACAATGAGCAGTTCTTC
CDR3 protein: CASSLGGRGYNEQFF

J gene: TRBJ1-2
V gene: TRBV29-1
D gene: TRBD1
CDR3 DNA: TGCAGCGTTGCTGTCAGGGGGCGAATAGGCGGCTACACCTTC
CDR3 protein: CSVAVRGRIGGYTF

J gene: TRBJ2-1
V gene: TRBV4-3
D gene: TRBD2
CDR3 DNA: TGCGCCAGCAGCCAAGATGCCCTGGGAGGGCGCGATGAGCAGTTCTTC
CDR3 protein: CASSQDALGGRDEQFF

J gene: TRBJ2-5
V gene: TRBV6-4
D gene: -
CDR3 DNA: TGTGCCAGCAGTGACTCGAAGGCGACAGGCCAAGAGACCCAGTACTTC
CDR3 protein: CASSDSKATGQETQYF

J gene: TRBJ2-7
V gene: TRBV4-1
D gene: -
CDR3 DNA: TGCGCCAGCAGCCAAGTTCCGGGAGTGGCCTACGAGCAATACTTC
CDR3 protein: CASSQVPGVAYEQYF

J gene: TRBJ1-1
V gene: TRBV7-9
D gene: TRBD1
CDR3 DNA: TGTGCCAGCAGCTTACGGACAGGTCCTAACACTGAAGCTTTCTTT
CDR3 protein: CASSLRTGPNTEAFF

J gene: TRBJ2-3
V gene: TRBV2
D gene: TRBD1
CDR3 DNA: TGTGCCAGCAGTAAACAGGGGCCAGGCAACACAGATACGCAGTATTTT
CDR3 protein: CASSKQGPGNTDTQYF

J gene: TRBJ1-2
V gene: TRBV28
D gene: -
CDR3 DNA: TGTGCCAGCAGACTACAGGGAAAGGGTGGCTACACCTTC
CDR3 protein: CASRLQGKGGYTF

J gene: TRBJ1-3
V gene: TRBV19
D gene: TRBD1
CDR3 DNA: TGTGCCAGTAGTCCCGCGCCCCAACAGGGGGCCCACTCTGGAAACACCATATATTTT
CDR3 protein: CASSPAPQQGAHSGNTIYF

J gene: TRBJ1-5
V gene: TRBV7-2
D gene: -
CDR3 DNA: TGTGCCAGCAGCTTGTGGCGGGATCAGCCCCAGCATTTT
CDR3 protein: CASSLWRDQPQHF

J gene: TRBJ2-5
V gene: TRBV9
D gene: -
CDR3 DNA: TGTGCCAGCAGCGTAGATCCGGGGGGCACAGCGCGAGAGACCCAGTACTTC
CDR3 protein: CASSVDPGGTARETQYF

J gene: TRBJ1-5
V gene: TRBV7-8
D gene: TRBD1
CDR3 DNA: TGTGCCAGCAGCCTCCGGGACAGCAGATATAGCAATCAGCCCCAGCATTTT
CDR3 protein: CASSLRDSRYSNQPQHF

J gene: TRBJ2-3
V gene: TRBV6-6
D gene: TRBD2
CDR3 DNA: TGTGCCAGCAGTTCCTACAGCGGGACTGTCACAGATACGCAGTATTTT
CDR3 protein: CASSSYSGTVTDTQYF

J gene: TRBJ1-3
V gene: TRBV7-9
D gene: TRBD1
CDR3 DNA: TGTGCCAGCAGCCCTCCTAAGGACAGGGGGCTGCCGTCTGGAAACACCATATATTTT
CDR3 protein: CASSPPKDRGLPSGNTIYF

J gene: TRBJ2-7
V gene: TRBV11-2
D gene: -
CDR3 DNA: TGTGCCAGCAGCTTAGAGCGAGCCTCCTACGAGCAGTACTTC
CDR3 protein: CASSLERASYEQYF

J gene: TRBJ1-2
V gene: TRBV2
D gene: -
CDR3 DNA: TGTGCCAGCAGTGAAACGAGGCCCCCGCCCTACACCTTC
CDR3 protein: CASSETRPPPYTF

J gene: TRBJ2-7
V gene: TRBV6-1
D gene: -
CDR3 DNA: TGTGCCAGCATGGGTAGCCAAAGCTCCTACGAGCAGTACTTC
CDR3 protein: CASMGSQSSYEQYF

J gene: TRBJ1-1
V gene: TRBV9
D gene: -
CDR3 DNA: TGTGCCAGCAGCTCACAGGGAGCCACTGAAGCTTTCTTT
CDR3 protein: CASSSQGATEAFF

J gene: TRBJ2-7
V gene: TRBV2
D gene: TRBD1
CDR3 DNA: TGTGCCAGCAGTGAACGACAGGGAAGTTCCTACGAGCAGTACTTC
CDR3 protein: CASSERQGSSYEQYF

J gene: TRBJ2-3
V gene: TRBV9
D gene: -
CDR3 DNA: TGTGCCAGCAGCGACAGGGTTTCAGATACGCAGTATTTT
CDR3 protein: CASSDRVSDTQYF

J gene: TRBJ1-1
V gene: TRBV9
D gene: -
CDR3 DNA: TGTGCCAGCAGCGTAGGAGGTGTGAAGAACACTGAAGCTTTCTTT
CDR3 protein: CASSVGGVKNTEAFF

J gene: TRBJ1-4
V gene: TRBV6-6
D gene: -
CDR3 DNA: TGTGCCAGCGCGGCACCTTGGGATGAAAAACTGTTTTTT
CDR3 protein: CASAAPWDEKLFF

J gene: TRBJ1-1
V gene: TRBV25-1
D gene: -
CDR3 DNA: TGTGCCAGCAGTGAATACATTTCCACTGAAGCTTTCTTT
CDR3 protein: CASSEYISTEAFF

J gene: TRBJ1-1
V gene: TRBV29-1
D gene: -
CDR3 DNA: TGCAGCGTTGAAATAGGGGCTGAAGCTTTCTTT
CDR3 protein: CSVEIGAEAFF

J gene: TRBJ2-1
V gene: TRBV5-4
D gene: TRBD2
CDR3 DNA: TGTGCCAGCAGCTTGAGGACTAGCAGCCTTTACAATGAGCAGTTCTTC
CDR3 protein: CASSLRTSSLYNEQFF

J gene: TRBJ2-1
V gene: TRBV12-5
D gene: TRBD2
CDR3 DNA: TGTGCTAGTGGTTTGCCAACCCTCCACCTTAGCGGGAGCGAACGTATGCTCAATGAGCAGTTCTTC
CDR3 protein: CASGLPTLHLSGSERMLNEQFF

J gene: TRBJ1-2
V gene: TRBV5-1
D gene: -
CDR3 DNA: TGCGCCAGCAGCTTGGATGGCGGTAACTATGGCTACACCTTC
CDR3 protein: CASSLDGGNYGYTF

J gene: TRBJ1-3
V gene: TRBV7-6
D gene: -
CDR3 DNA: TGTGCCAGCAGCTTAGGGAGAACCAGGGGAGGAAACACCATATATTTT
CDR3 protein: CASSLGRTRGGNTIYF

J gene: TRBJ2-3
V gene: TRBV5-8
D gene: TRBD2
CDR3 DNA: TGTGCCAGCACCTCTGGTCTTAACCCTGGAGCGGGAGGGCCCTCAGATACGCAGTATTTT
CDR3 protein: CASTSGLNPGAGGPSDTQYF

J gene: TRBJ1-3
V gene: TRBV30
D gene: TRBD1
CDR3 DNA: TGTGCCTGGAGTACATCAGGGGGCGGAAACACCATATATTTT
CDR3 protein: CAWSTSGGGNTIYF

J gene: TRBJ2-1
V gene: TRBV5-1
D gene: TRBD2
CDR3 DNA: TGCGCCAGCAGCCCTGGACTAGCGGGAGGGATCAAGCAGTTCTTC
CDR3 protein: CASSPGLAGGIKQFF

J gene: TRBJ1-2
V gene: TRBV4-3
D gene: -
CDR3 DNA: TGCGCCAGCAGCCAAGGAAACACCTATGGCTACACCTTC
CDR3 protein: CASSQGNTYGYTF

J gene: TRBJ2-5
V gene: TRBV11-2
D gene: TRBD2
CDR3 DNA: TGTGCCAGCAGCCTCCCGGGGGGAACAGCCGCTGGGGAGCAGTACTTC
CDR3 protein: CASSLPGGTAAGEQYF

J gene: TRBJ1-1
V gene: TRBV5-5
D gene: -
CDR3 DNA: TGTGCCAGCAGAACCGGGGGCACTGAAGCTTTCTTT
CDR3 protein: CASRTGGTEAFF

J gene: TRBJ2-4
V gene: TRBV5-4
D gene: -
CDR3 DNA: TGTGCCAGCAGCTTGGTACCGGGAGACCCGAACATTCAGTACTTC
CDR3 protein: CASSLVPGDPNIQYF

J gene: TRBJ2-1
V gene: TRBV9
D gene: TRBD1
CDR3 DNA: TGTGCCAGCAGCGTTTCCGGGACAGGGGTCAATGAGCAGTTCTTC
CDR3 protein: CASSVSGTGVNEQFF